A selection of T cell receptor beta chains follows, all from one sample in a study of blood T cell repertoires in COVID-19. Here immunoSEQ multiplex PCR was the method, and the copy in TCRdb shows in-frame clones only, minus some. The sample shows roughly 240,000 clones, around 88% of them seen only once. Sequenced: PBMCs or T cells enriched from blood (not recorded which). The receptors stem from a woman in her thirties or forties with acute COVID-19. CDR3s include the opening cysteine and the closing phenylalanine or tryptophan. Each record gives: CDR3 DNA, CDR3 protein, CDR3 length, V gene, D gene, clone size, J gene. The D gene is left open where the match is weak. Only some rows state a clone size, as once, few, many or a class for expanded clones.

TGTGCCAGCAGCTTACGGGTAGGCGAGCAGTTCTTC	CASSLRVGEQFF	12	TRBV7-2	NA	NA	TRBJ2-1
TGTGCCAGCAGTTACTTTAAGGGGAGGGAAAAACTGTTTTTT	CASSYFKGREKLFF	14	TRBV6-5	NA	NA	TRBJ1-4
TGTGCCAGCAGTGATTCTCAAGGACTACCTTACGAGCAGTACTTC	CASSDSQGLPYEQYF	15	TRBV2	NA	NA	TRBJ2-7
TGTGCCTGGAGCGGACACCCCGTGGGGACTGAAGCTTTCTTT	CAWSGHPVGTEAFF	14	TRBV30	NA	NA	TRBJ1-1
TGTGCCAGCAGTGAAACGCCATCAGGGGCCGGGGAGCTGTTTTTT	CASSETPSGAGELFF	15	TRBV6-1	NA	NA	TRBJ2-2
TGCGCCAGCAGTGAGTCAGGTCCGCAGGGCCTTTTAAATGAGCAGTTCTTC	CASSESGPQGLLNEQFF	17	TRBV10-1	NA	NA	TRBJ2-1
TGTGCTAGTGGTTTCGGGACTAGCGGGAGTGATGAGCAGTTCTTC	CASGFGTSGSDEQFF	15	TRBV12-5	TRBD2	NA	TRBJ2-1
TGTGCCAGCAGCCGTGAGTTTTCCAAAGACAGGGTGAATAATTTT	CASSREFSKDRVNNF	15	TRBV7-7	TRBD1	NA	TRBJ1-4
TGCGCCAGCAGCTTTGGACGGGCACAGGGTAGCACCGGGGAGCTGTTTTTT	CASSFGRAQGSTGELFF	17	TRBV5-1	NA	few	TRBJ2-2
TGTGCCAGCAGCCCCCGTCTTTCAGGGGTCCTTAAAGCTTTCTTT	CASSPRLSGVLKAFF	15	TRBV7-2	NA	once	TRBJ1-1
TGTGCCAGCAGCTTACCGACAGGGGACTACATGAACACTGAAGCTTTCTTT	CASSLPTGDYMNTEAFF	17	TRBV5-4	TRBD1	NA	TRBJ1-1
TGTGCCTGGACCATAGCGGGGGGGCTCCATGAGCAGTTCTTC	CAWTIAGGLHEQFF	14	TRBV30	TRBD2	NA	TRBJ2-1
TGCGCCAGCAGCGAGACAGGGTTCACTGAAGCTTTCTTT	CASSETGFTEAFF	13	TRBV10-1	TRBD1	NA	TRBJ1-1
TGTGCCAGTTCAGGGGACAGTCTCAGACAGCCCCAGCATTTT	CASSGDSLRQPQHF	14	TRBV10-3	TRBD1	NA	TRBJ1-5
TGTGCCAGCAGCCAAAGGCAGGGCGGATCACCCCTCCACTTT	CASSQRQGGSPLHF	14	TRBV3-1/TRBV3-2	NA	NA	TRBJ1-6
TGTGCCAGCAGTCTTAGCGGGGGGGCCACAGATACGCAGTATTTT	CASSLSGGATDTQYF	15	TRBV6-2/TRBV6-3	TRBD2	NA	TRBJ2-3
TGTGCCAGCAGTTATGATCAGGAGGAGGCTTCCGCGCACCGAAAAGAGACCCAGTACTTC	CASSYDQEEASAHRKETQYF	20	TRBV6-2/TRBV6-3	NA	NA	TRBJ2-5
TGTGCCAGCGGAACCGGGAGTCTCAATCAGCCCCAGCATTTT	CASGTGSLNQPQHF	14	TRBV5-5	NA	NA	TRBJ1-5
TGTGCCAGCAGTTTAAGTGGAGGGAATAATCAGCCCCAGCATTTT	CASSLSGGNNQPQHF	15	TRBV27	NA	once	TRBJ1-5
TGTGCCAGCAGTGACACTAGCGGGAGAGACACCGGGGAGCTGTTTTTT	CASSDTSGRDTGELFF	16	TRBV6-4	TRBD2	few	TRBJ2-2